Below, 2 T cell receptor beta chains from the same sample are listed, as sequenced in a study of blood T cell repertoires in COVID-19. Sequencing used immunoSEQ multiplex PCR; TCRdb keeps in-frame clones, though not all of them. The sample holds fewer than 350,000 clones; around 90% are singletons and the top ten take 6.8%. Sequencing was done on a sample of peripheral blood. The source is a woman under 40 with COVID-19, enrolled during active disease.

The chain uses TRBV18 and TRBJ2-5; D uncertain. The V gene lost 4 bases and the J gene lost 3 bases, with 6 bases spanning the gap. Germline V lookup: CDR1 KGHSH, CDR2 LQKENI. The CDR3 is made up of 12 amino acids. As DNA, the CDR3 is TGTGCCAGCTCACAATCAAAAGAGACCCAGTACTTC. It encodes CASSQSKETQYF.

This chain connects TRBV11-2 to TRBJ2-5; TRBD1 agrees at 8 bases. Germline CDR1 SGHAT, CDR2 FQNNGV. Trimming removed 5 bases from V and 0 bases from J; junction bases left unmatched: 8. CDR3 size: 16 residues. CDR3 coding DNA: TGTGCCAGCAGCCATCGACAGGGGAAGTACCAAGAGACCCAGTACTTC. Translating it yields CASSHRQGKYQETQYF. Based on the CDR3 plus reference TRBV11-2 and TRBJ2-5, the full variable domain is EAGVAQSPRYKIIEKRQSVAFWCNPISGHATLYWYQQILGQGPKLLIQFQNNGVVDDSQLPKDRFSAERLKGVDSTLKIQPAKLEDSAVYLCASSHRQGKYQETQYFGPGTRLLVL.